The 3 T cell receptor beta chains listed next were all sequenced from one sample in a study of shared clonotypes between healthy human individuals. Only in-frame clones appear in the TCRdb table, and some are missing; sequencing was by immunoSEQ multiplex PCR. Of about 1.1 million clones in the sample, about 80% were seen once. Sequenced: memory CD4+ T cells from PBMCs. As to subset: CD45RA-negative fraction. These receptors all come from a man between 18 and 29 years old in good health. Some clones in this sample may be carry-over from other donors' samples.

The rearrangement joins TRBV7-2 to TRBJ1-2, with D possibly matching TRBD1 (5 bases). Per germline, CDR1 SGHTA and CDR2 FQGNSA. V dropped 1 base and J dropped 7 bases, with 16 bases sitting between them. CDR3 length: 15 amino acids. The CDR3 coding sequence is TGTGCCAGCAGCTTAGGGCAGGGTGGCGGCGGTGGCTACACCTTC. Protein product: CASSLGQGGGGGYTF.

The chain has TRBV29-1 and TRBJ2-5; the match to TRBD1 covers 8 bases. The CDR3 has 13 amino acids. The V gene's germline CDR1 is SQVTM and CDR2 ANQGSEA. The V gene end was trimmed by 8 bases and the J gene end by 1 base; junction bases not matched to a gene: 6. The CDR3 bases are TGCAGCTCGACAGGGGTTGGCCAAGAGACCCAGTACTTC. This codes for CSSTGVGQETQYF.

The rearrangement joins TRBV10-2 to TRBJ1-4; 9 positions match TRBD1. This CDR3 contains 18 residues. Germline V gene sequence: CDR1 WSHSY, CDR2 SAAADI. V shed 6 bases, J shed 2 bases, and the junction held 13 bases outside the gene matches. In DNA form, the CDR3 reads TGCGCCAGCAGGGCCCGTCGCGGGACAGGGATTACTAATGAAAAACTGTTTTTT. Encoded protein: CASRARRGTGITNEKLFF.